A single T cell receptor beta chain is shown here with its context. Its antigen is unknown. This record comes from a study of cytomegalovirus exposure and HLA in healthy donors. Primers for the PCR totalled 60 Vbeta and 13 Jbeta. Data came from immunoSEQ multiplex PCR; TCRdb stores just in-frame clones and leaves some out. The sample lists 170,000 or so clones, 80% to 85% occurring once. Overall study results and limits: Researchers reported in a later analysis that a missense DCLRE1C variant was tied to TCR beta V- and J-gene trimming. What a later analysis showed was that several of the most significant clusters appeared linked to common viral pathogens. Presence/absence analyses rested on an assumption that sequencing depth was roughly uniform across donors.

Sequencing was done on a sample of PBMCs. The sequence was obtained from a man between 45 and 60 years old in good health and CMV-seronegative.

CDR3 region: CASSPAGSGNTIYF. CDR3 DNA: TGTGCCAGCAGCCCCGCAGGCTCTGGAAACACCATATATTTT. The V gene is TRBV9, the J gene TRBJ1-3; D remains ambiguous. CDR1 and CDR2 from the germline V gene are SGDLS and YYNGEE. The V end was cut by 4 bases, the J end by 0 bases, with 8 bases between. This CDR3 has 14 residues.